This T cell receptor beta chain was obtained from a study of cytomegalovirus exposure and HLA in healthy donors. PCR amplification relied on 60 Vbeta primers (plus 13 Jbeta primers). Clones were read by immunoSEQ multiplex PCR, and TCRdb kept only the in-frame ones, dropping some. The sample has about 91,000 clones; around 80% are singletons. The length of the CDR3 is 15 residues. Trimming cost V 3 bases and J 3 bases, with 11 bases left between them. CDR1 and CDR2 (germline): LNHDA, SQIVND (reference sequence). Material for sequencing was PBMCs. The V call is TRBV19, the J call TRBJ1-4; TRBD1 is a possible D gene (5 bases). The receptor's source is a male donor in good health and CMV-seropositive. The CDR3 sequence is CASSMGEAPNEKLFF. The CDR3 DNA reads as TGTGCCAGTAGTATGGGGGAGGCTCCTAATGAAAAACTGTTTTTT.